The 21 T cell receptor beta chains listed next were all sequenced from one sample in a study of blood T cell repertoires in COVID-19. The method was immunoSEQ multiplex PCR; TCRdb's version includes in-frame clones alone and lacks a portion of them. The sample holds 70,000 or so clones, about 86% seen once. Sequencing used peripheral blood. Receptors were obtained from a man in his forties with COVID-19, enrolled during active disease.

The gene calls are TRBV3-1 (or the pseudogene TRBV3-2) and TRBJ1-4; 9 bases line up with TRBD1. The CDR3 spans 15 residues. The V segment lost 3 bases and the J segment 8 bases; nucleotides outside the gene matches: 7. The germline V gene has CDR1 LGHDT and CDR2 YNNKEL (reference sequence). The CDR3 here is CASSQPGQGTEKLFF. CDR3 coding DNA: TGTGCCAGCAGCCAGCCGGGACAGGGAACGGAAAAACTGTTTTTT.

Points on this clone: A junction end diverges from the germline sequence, so it may reflect a read error. This rearrangement joins TRBV2 to TRBJ2-1; tentatively, D is TRBD1 (6 bases). Germline assignment: CDR1 SNHLY and CDR2 FYNNEI. The CDR3 covers 14 residues. CDR3 in DNA: TGTGCCAGCAGTGAAGGTGTTAAGAGTGGGGGCCGGGTCTTC. Encoded protein: CASSEGVKSGGRVF.

CDR3 sequence: CASSLGGRDTDTQYF. The CDR3 coding sequence is TGCGCCAGCAGCCTAGGGGGTCGGGACACAGATACGCAGTATTTT. The chain is built from TRBV5-1 and TRBJ2-3; D is perhaps TRBD1 (6 bases). Germline CDR1 is SGHRS and CDR2 is YFSETQ. This CDR3 comprises 15 residues. V was clipped by 4 bases and J by 2 bases, with 14 bases between them.

V and J are TRBV5-1 and TRBJ2-1; 8 bases match TRBD1. J was trimmed by 9 bases and V by 2 bases; bases with no gene match: 4. Per the germline V gene, CDR1 is SGHRS and CDR2 is YFSETQ. The CDR3 consists of 13 residues. CDR3 nucleotides: TGCGCCAGCAGCTTATCAGGGGGCAGTGAGCAGTTCTTC. Protein sequence: CASSLSGGSEQFF. Looking up the rest from reference TRBV5-1 and TRBJ2-1 gives the full variable domain: KAGVTQTPRYLIKTRGQQVTLSCSPISGHRSVSWYQQTPGQGLQFLFEYFSETQRNKGNFPGRFSGRQFSNSRSEMNVSTLELGDSALYLCASSLSGGSEQFFGPGTRLTVL.

The chain has TRBV14 and TRBJ2-5, with D maybe TRBD1 (5 bases). The germline CDR1 and CDR2 sequences are SGHDN and FVKESK. CDR3 length equals 15 residues. The germline V and J ends were trimmed by 4 bases and 1 base, with 13 bases remaining between them. The CDR3 sequence: CASSPTTETQETQYF. CDR3 nucleotide sequence: TGTGCCAGCAGCCCGACGACAGAGACCCAAGAGACCCAGTACTTC.

This chain uses TRBV6-5 with TRBJ2-5; TRBD2 aligns across 10 bases. The V gene's germline CDR1 is MNHEY and CDR2 SVGAGI. The CDR3 runs to 15 residues. V was pared by 4 bases and J by 2 bases, with 4 bases of the junction left unmatched. Here the CDR3 reads CASSWLAGEQETQYF. CDR3 nucleotides: TGTGCCAGCAGTTGGCTAGCGGGGGAACAAGAGACCCAGTACTTC.

The chain carries TRBV28 and TRBJ2-2; 9 bases align to TRBD2. Germline CDR1 and CDR2: MDHEN and SYDVKM. This CDR3 comprises 14 residues. J was trimmed by 1 base and V by 10 bases; bases with no gene match: 4. Here the CDR3 reads CAISSGENTGELFF. The DNA for the CDR3 is TGTGCCATCTCTAGCGGGGAGAACACCGGGGAGCTGTTTTTT.

J is TRBJ2-6 and V is TRBV5-1; D might be TRBD1 (5 bases). V gave up 8 bases and J gave up 0 bases, with 12 bases separating them. The length of the CDR3 is 15 residues. Looked up from germline, CDR1 is SGHRS and CDR2 is YFSETQ. The CDR3 reads CASRTQVSGANVLTF. The CDR3, as DNA: TGCGCCAGTAGAACACAGGTCTCTGGGGCCAACGTCCTGACTTTC. Supplemented by reference TRBV5-1 and TRBJ2-6, the full variable domain reads KAGVTQTPRYLIKTRGQQVTLSCSPISGHRSVSWYQQTPGQGLQFLFEYFSETQRNKGNFPGRFSGRQFSNSRSEMNVSTLELGDSALYLCASRTQVSGANVLTFGAGSRLTVL.

The chain has TRBV18 and TRBJ2-7, with 10 bases matching TRBD2. Per germline, CDR1 KGHSH and CDR2 LQKENI. CDR3 length: 14 amino acids. V shed 5 bases, J shed 4 bases, and the junction held 5 bases outside the gene matches. DNA of the CDR3: TGTGCCAGCTCAAAACTAGCGGGGACTTACGAGCAGTACTTC. Protein sequence: CASSKLAGTYEQYF.

This clone occurred a few times. This chain connects TRBV7-9 to TRBJ2-7, with D maybe TRBD1 (6 bases). CDR1 is SEHNR and CDR2 is FQNEAQ in the germline V gene (reference sequence). The V end was cut by 11 bases, the J end by 3 bases, with 14 bases between. This CDR3 is built from 12 residues. CDR3 sequence: CAGGGRDYEQYF. CDR3 sequence (DNA): TGTGCCGGGGGCGGCAGGGACTACGAGCAGTACTTC.

In its sample, this clone was seen once. This chain connects TRBV18 to TRBJ1-1; D remains ambiguous. Germline assignment: CDR1 KGHSH and CDR2 LQKENI. Trimming cost V 1 base and J 2 bases, with 8 bases left between them. The CDR3 extends over 14 amino acids. This CDR3 is CASSPRRGNTEAFF. Written as DNA, the CDR3 is TGTGCCAGCTCACCACGCCGGGGAAACACTGAAGCTTTCTTT.

The chain is built from TRBV27 and TRBJ1-2; 8 bases are shared with TRBD1. J lost 4 bases, V lost 5 bases, and 3 bases had no gene match. The CDR3 contains 13 residues. Germline CDR1 and CDR2: MNHEY and SMNVEV (reference sequence). The chain's CDR3 is CASSRTGSYGYTF. The CDR3 bases are TGTGCCAGCAGTAGGACAGGGAGCTATGGCTACACCTTC.

This chain connects TRBV11-2 to TRBJ2-4, with D possibly matching TRBD2 (5 bases). The CDR3 spans 17 residues. Germline lookup yields CDR1 SGHAT and CDR2 FQNNGV. The V and J ends lost 5 bases and 0 bases respectively, with 17 bases between them. The DNA of the CDR3 is TGTGCCAGCAGCCCCGGACTGCCAACCTCAGCCAAAAACATTCAGTACTTC. This codes for CASSPGLPTSAKNIQYF.

The rearrangement uses TRBV6-5 and TRBJ1-5, with TRBD1 matching over 9 bases. V was pared by 4 bases and J by 4 bases, with 2 bases of the junction left unmatched. Germline V gene sequence: CDR1 MNHEY, CDR2 SVGAGI. The CDR3 totals 14 residues. The CDR3, as DNA: TGTGCCAGCAGTTCCGGACAGGGGAATCAGCCCCAGCATTTT. Translation gives CASSSGQGNQPQHF.

V gene TRBV29-1 combines with J gene TRBJ1-2; 9 bases align to TRBD1. The CDR3 is 16 residues long. Germline V CDR1 and CDR2: SQVTM, ANQGSEA. Trimming at V came to 4 bases and at J to 3 bases, leaving 12 bases not matched to a gene. CDR3 sequence: CSVGGTGIQSDYGYTF. For the CDR3, the DNA is TGCAGCGTTGGTGGGACAGGGATACAATCGGACTATGGCTACACCTTC.

The chain couples TRBV14 to TRBJ1-1; D is perhaps TRBD1 (5 bases). This CDR3 region has 17 residues. Germline V gene sequence: CDR1 SGHDN, CDR2 FVKESK. The V end was cut by 1 base, the J end by 1 base, with 16 bases between. The CDR3, as DNA: TGTGCCAGCAGCCAAGGCGGAAGGGGAGGCGGGAACACTGAAGCTTTCTTT. Amino acids: CASSQGGRGGGNTEAFF.

The rearrangement joins TRBV5-1 to TRBJ2-7; the match to TRBD2 covers 8 bases. Unmatched junction bases numbered 12, after V lost 2 bases and J lost 5 bases. The CDR3 length is 16 residues. Per the germline V gene, CDR1 is SGHRS and CDR2 is YFSETQ. The CDR3 region is CASSFLGTRIVHEQYF. The CDR3 coding sequence is TGCGCCAGCAGCTTCCTCGGGACTAGGATCGTCCACGAGCAGTACTTC.

There are a few counts of this clone. The chain links TRBV29-1 to TRBJ1-5, with D unclear. This CDR3 is built from 14 residues. V gave up 4 bases and J gave up 0 bases, with 10 bases separating them. Germline values: CDR1 SQVTM, CDR2 ANQGSEA. The CDR3 DNA is TGCAGCGTTGTACCGGGAGATAGCAATCAGCCCCAGCATTTT. This gives the protein CSVVPGDSNQPQHF.

The genes are TRBV28 and TRBJ1-4; 7 bases agree with TRBD1. V trimming: 5 bases; J trimming: 5 bases; junction bases outside the gene matches: 5. From germline, CDR1 is MDHEN and CDR2 SYDVKM. The CDR3 consists of 14 residues. The CDR3 sequence is CASSLRGRNEKLFF. The CDR3 bases are TGTGCCAGCAGTCTCAGGGGGAGGAATGAAAAACTGTTTTTT.

This rearrangement joins TRBV5-1 to TRBJ2-1; TRBD2 matches at 9 bases. This CDR3 has 15 residues. Trimming at V came to 0 bases and at J to 5 bases, leaving 3 bases not matched to a gene. Germline V CDR1 and CDR2: SGHRS, YFSETQ. DNA of the CDR3: TGCGCCAGCAGCTTGGAAGCGGGGGGTCACAATGAGCAGTTCTTC. It codes for CASSLEAGGHNEQFF.

The genes are TRBV7-9 and TRBJ2-3; 10 bases match TRBD2. The germline gives CDR1 SEHNR, CDR2 FQNEAQ (reference sequence). CDR3 length equals 15 residues. The V segment lost 2 bases and the J segment 6 bases; nucleotides outside the gene matches: 5. CDR3 residues: CASSLSGGAYDTQYF. The CDR3 DNA is TGTGCCAGCAGCTTAAGCGGGGGGGCCTACGATACGCAGTATTTT. The variable domain in full, completed from reference TRBV7-9 and TRBJ2-3, reads DTGVSQNPRHKITKRGQNVTFRCDPISEHNRLYWYRQTLGQGPEFLTYFQNEAQLEKSRLLSDRFSAERPKGSFSTLEIQRTEQGDSAMYLCASSLSGGAYDTQYFGPGTRLTVL.